This record covers a single TCR beta chain. This sample is part of a study of blood T cell repertoires in COVID-19. V lost 5 bases, J lost 0 bases, and 5 bases stayed unmatched. The CDR3 has 16 residues. Germline V CDR1 and CDR2: SGHTA, FQGNSA. The assay was immunoSEQ multiplex PCR, and TCRdb's table has in-frame clones only and misses some. The sample includes about 160,000 clones, less than 85% seen only once; the top ten take about 3%. Sequenced input: peripheral blood. This TCR was sampled from a human donor with acute or convalescent COVID-19. The donor label of this sample is uncertain. The chain recombines TRBV7-2 with TRBJ1-1; 11 nucleotides line up with TRBD1. The CDR3 coding sequence is TGTGCCAGCAGCCCCCGGACAGGGGGCCTGAACACTGAAGCTTTCTTT. Amino acid sequence: CASSPRTGGLNTEAFF.